The 9 T cell receptor beta chains in this list originate from one sample, sequenced in a study of blood T cell repertoires in COVID-19 (dated by TCRdb to about 2020). Library method: the immunoSEQ multiplex PCR assay. In TCRdb, the immuneACCESS table is reduced to in-frame sequences with V and J assigned. These tables do not hold every clone; where another copy was compared, an unresolved V gene accounts for under half, and the others remain unexplained. Within this sample are 100,000 or so clones, with around 89% of them counted one time only. Roughly 0.51% of the sample is taken by the ten largest. The sample comprised peripheral blood. These receptors were obtained from a man aged 55 to 70 with acute or convalescent COVID-19.

This rearrangement joins TRBV4-1 to TRBJ2-7; 7 bases are a match to TRBD1. The CDR3 is 18 residues long. The junction had 18 bases not matched to a gene; V was cut back by 0 bases and J by 7 bases. Germline V gene lookup returns CDR1 MGHRA and CDR2 YSYEKL. This chain's CDR3 is CASSQDIGQAGLSREQYF. The DNA for the CDR3 is TGCGCCAGCAGCCAAGACATCGGACAGGCAGGTCTATCTCGGGAGCAGTACTTC.

This clone has just a few counts. This chain links TRBV11-2 with TRBJ2-3; unclear D gene. Deletions cut 5 bases from V and 7 bases from J, with 10 bases between. The CDR3 runs to 12 residues. Germline CDR1 reads SGHAT; CDR2 reads FQNNGV. CDR3 in amino acids: CASSRYSHTQYF. The DNA for the CDR3 is TGTGCCAGCAGCCGTTATTCTCATACGCAGTATTTT. The full variable domain, with the rest looked up from reference TRBV11-2 and TRBJ2-3, is EAGVAQSPRYKIIEKRQSVAFWCNPISGHATLYWYQQILGQGPKLLIQFQNNGVVDDSQLPKDRFSAERLKGVDSTLKIQPAKLEDSAVYLCASSRYSHTQYFGPGTRLTVL.

The rearrangement joins TRBV24-1 to TRBJ2-3; D is possibly TRBD2 (6 bases). The CDR3 runs 15 residues. Trimming left V 0 bases short and J 0 bases short, with 6 bases between. Germline V gene sequence: CDR1 KGHDR, CDR2 SFDVKD. CDR3 DNA sequence: TGTGCCACCAGTGATTTGGCGGGGAGCACAGATACGCAGTATTTT. Translation: CATSDLAGSTDTQYF.

The V call is TRBV27, the J call TRBJ1-5; D not certain. CDR1 is MNHEY, CDR2 SMNVEV, per germline (reference sequence). This CDR3 contains 15 residues. V lost 3 bases to trimming and J lost 3 bases, with 12 bases between them. The CDR3 nucleotides read TGTGCCAGCAGTTTTTCTCCCGGGAACAATCAGCCCCAGCATTTT. This gives the protein CASSFSPGNNQPQHF.

This chain connects TRBV5-8 to TRBJ1-5, with 8 nucleotides matching TRBD1. V was clipped by 2 bases and J by 9 bases; unmatched bases: 10. The CDR3 consists of 15 residues. The germline gives CDR1 SGHTS, CDR2 YDEGEE. The CDR3 region has the DNA TGTGCCAGCAGCTTTACCATACAGGGGGTAGGGCCCCAGCATTTT. Amino acid sequence: CASSFTIQGVGPQHF.

The chain is built from TRBV5-6 and TRBJ2-1; TRBD2 matches 8 bases. CDR1 and CDR2 from the germline V gene are SGHDT and YYEEEE. The CDR3 runs 16 residues. The junction had 12 bases not matched to a gene; V was cut back by 2 bases and J by 8 bases. The CDR3 sequence is CASSFVTSGGTDEQFF. The DNA for the CDR3 is TGTGCCAGCAGCTTTGTTACCAGCGGGGGTACTGATGAGCAGTTCTTC.

J is TRBJ2-1 and V is TRBV11-3; D is perhaps TRBD2 (5 bases). Germline V gene sequence: CDR1 SGHNT, CDR2 YENEEA. The CDR3 is 13 amino acids. V was pared by 3 bases and J by 4 bases, with 7 bases between. As DNA, the CDR3 is TGTGCCAGCAGCTTTCGGGGATACAATGAGCAGTTCTTC. Translated: CASSFRGYNEQFF.

CDR3 sequence: CASSRERGRAGNTIYF. DNA for the CDR3: TGTGCCAGCAGCCGCGAAAGGGGTCGTGCTGGAAACACCATATATTTT. This chain joins TRBV6-6 and TRBJ1-3; D may be TRBD1 (5 bases). CDR3 size: 16 residues. Trimming took 6 bases from V and 2 from J, leaving 17 bases between them. The V gene's germline CDR1 is MNHNY and CDR2 SVGAGI (reference sequence).

The chain recombines TRBV11-3 with TRBJ2-1; D possibly corresponds to TRBD2 (6 bases). The V end lost 0 bases, the J end lost 8 bases, and 8 bases lay between the germline ends. Germline CDR1 SGHNT, CDR2 YENEEA. The CDR3 is 13 amino acids. CDR3 DNA sequence: TGTGCCAGCAGCTTAGAGGGCGGGGATGAGCAGTTCTTC. Protein sequence: CASSLEGGDEQFF. Full variable domain (rest looked up from reference TRBV11-3 and TRBJ2-1): EAGVVQSPRYKIIEKKQPVAFWCNPISGHNTLYWYLQNLGQGPELLIRYENEEAVDDSQLPKDRFSAERLKGVDSTLKIQPAELGDSAVYLCASSLEGGDEQFFGPGTRLTVL.